These 5 T cell receptor beta chains share one sample of origin, sequenced in a study of glioma-infiltrating T cells. Amplification of TCR alpha and beta CDR3 regions from RNA used iRepertoire nested multiplex PCR. TCRdb itself ran the multiplex PCR reads through MiXCR, one entry per CDR3 protein. The sample carries fewer than 250,000 distinct CDR3 sequences, about 31% recorded once. The sequencing input was glioma tissue, nonneoplastic brain tissue, or PBMCs (not recorded which). These receptors were obtained from a human donor with low-grade glioma or glioblastoma, undergoing nonglioma brain surgery, or in good health (not recorded which).

Ten or more counts support this clonotype. The chain recombines TRBV29-1 with TRBJ1-1; D gene unclear. V was trimmed by 3 bases and J by 4 bases, leaving 15 bases between them. This CDR3 is 14 amino acids long. In germline, CDR1 is SQVTM, CDR2 ANQGSEA. The DNA of the CDR3 is TGCAGCGTTGAGGTCTCCCCCCCGGCCACTGAAGCTTTCTTT. Its translation: CSVEVSPPATEAFF.

Notes on this clonotype: One base away lies a much larger clone, so this may be a sequencing read error. This sequence joins TRBV6-1 and TRBJ2-5; TRBD1 matches at 8 bases. The germline V gene encodes CDR1 MNHNS and CDR2 SASEGT. The CDR3 extends over 15 amino acids. The CDR3 loop reads CASNRPGTGQETKYF. The CDR3 region has the DNA TGTGCCAGCAACCGACCCGGGACAGGCCAAGAGACCAAGTACTTC.

Ten or more counts support this clonotype. The rearrangement joins TRBV7-8 to TRBJ1-1; D is uncertain. V was shortened by 1 base and J by 2 bases, with 8 bases between the two germline ends. The length of the CDR3 is 14 residues. Germline values: CDR1 SGHVS, CDR2 FQNEAQ. The CDR3 sequence: CASSLDSSNTEAFF. As DNA, the CDR3 is TGTGCCAGCAGCTTAGACTCAAGTAACACTGAAGCTTTCTTT.

A remark on this clonotype: Being one base from a much bigger clone, this may be a read error. The chain has TRBV28 and TRBJ2-7; D is possibly TRBD1 (6 bases). Germline CDR1 is MDHEN and CDR2 is SYDVKM. This CDR3 has 14 residues. V was clipped by 6 bases and J by 4 bases, with 16 bases between them. CDR3 in amino acids: CASRPGQGGYEQYF. The DNA for the CDR3 is TGTGCCAGCAGACCCGGGCAAGGGGGATACGAGCAGTACTTC.

As to this clonotype: The junction departs from the called germline gene at one end, perhaps through a read error. This rearrangement joins TRBV20-1 to TRBJ2-1; perhaps TRBD2 as D (6 bases). Germline V CDR1 and CDR2: DFQATT, SNEGSKA (reference sequence). CDR3 length equals 13 residues. The chain's CDR3 is CRAPRGPYNEPSF. CDR3 in DNA: TGCCGTGCCCCGCGGGGCCCGTACAATGAGCCGTCCTTC.